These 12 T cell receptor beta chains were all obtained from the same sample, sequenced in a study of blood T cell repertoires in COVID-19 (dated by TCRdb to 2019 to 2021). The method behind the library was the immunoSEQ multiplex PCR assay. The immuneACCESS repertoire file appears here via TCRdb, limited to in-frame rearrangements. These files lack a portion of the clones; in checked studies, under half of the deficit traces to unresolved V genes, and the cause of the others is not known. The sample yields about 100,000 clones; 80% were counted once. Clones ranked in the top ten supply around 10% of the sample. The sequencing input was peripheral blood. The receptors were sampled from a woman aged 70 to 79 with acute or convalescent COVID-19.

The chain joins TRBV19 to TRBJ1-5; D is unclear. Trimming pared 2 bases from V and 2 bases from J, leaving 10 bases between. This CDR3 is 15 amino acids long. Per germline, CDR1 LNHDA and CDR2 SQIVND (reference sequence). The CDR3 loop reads CASSIRGKGNQPQHF. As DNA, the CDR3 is TGTGCCAGTAGTATAAGAGGGAAGGGCAATCAGCCCCAGCATTTT.

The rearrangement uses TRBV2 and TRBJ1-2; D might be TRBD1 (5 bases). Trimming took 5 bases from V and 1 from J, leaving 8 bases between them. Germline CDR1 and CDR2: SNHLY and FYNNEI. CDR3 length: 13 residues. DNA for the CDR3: TGTGCCAGCAGTCAACAGGTTAACTATGGCTACACCTTC. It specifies CASSQQVNYGYTF.

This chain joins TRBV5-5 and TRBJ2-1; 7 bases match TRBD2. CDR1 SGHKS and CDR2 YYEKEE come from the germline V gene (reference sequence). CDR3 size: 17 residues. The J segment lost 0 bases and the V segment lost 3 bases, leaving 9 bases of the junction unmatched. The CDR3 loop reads CASSWSGAVSSYNEQFF. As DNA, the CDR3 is TGTGCCAGCAGCTGGAGCGGGGCGGTCAGCTCCTACAATGAGCAGTTCTTC.

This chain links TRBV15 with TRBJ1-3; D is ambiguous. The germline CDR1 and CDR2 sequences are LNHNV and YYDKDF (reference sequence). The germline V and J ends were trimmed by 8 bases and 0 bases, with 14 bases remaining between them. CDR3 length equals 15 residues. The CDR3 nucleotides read TGTGCCACCGATCCGGCGGGTCCCTCTGGAAACACCATATATTTT. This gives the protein CATDPAGPSGNTIYF. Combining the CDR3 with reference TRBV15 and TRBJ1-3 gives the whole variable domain DAMVIQNPRYQVTQFGKPVTLSCSQTLNHNVMYWYQQKSSQAPKLLFHYYDKDFNNEADTPDNFQSRRPNTSFCFLDIRSPGLGDTAMYLCATDPAGPSGNTIYFGEGSWLTVV.

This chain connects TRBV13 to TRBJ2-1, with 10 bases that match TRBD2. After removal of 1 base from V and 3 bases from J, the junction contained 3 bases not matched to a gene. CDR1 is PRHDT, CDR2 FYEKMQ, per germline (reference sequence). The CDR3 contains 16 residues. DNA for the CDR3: TGTGCCAGCAGCTTAGAGGCTAGCGGGGGCTACAATGAGCAGTTCTTC. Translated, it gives CASSLEASGGYNEQFF.

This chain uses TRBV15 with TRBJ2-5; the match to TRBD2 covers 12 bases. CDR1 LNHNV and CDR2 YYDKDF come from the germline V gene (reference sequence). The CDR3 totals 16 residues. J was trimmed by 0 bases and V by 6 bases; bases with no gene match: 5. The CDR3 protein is CATRASGGANQETQYF. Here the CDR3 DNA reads TGTGCCACCAGAGCTAGCGGGGGGGCGAACCAAGAGACCCAGTACTTC.

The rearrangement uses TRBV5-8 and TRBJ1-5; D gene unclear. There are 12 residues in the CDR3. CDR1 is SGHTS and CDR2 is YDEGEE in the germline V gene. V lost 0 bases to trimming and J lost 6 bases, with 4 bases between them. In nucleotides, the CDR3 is TGTGCCAGCAGCTTGGATATTCAGCCCCAGCATTTT. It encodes CASSLDIQPQHF.

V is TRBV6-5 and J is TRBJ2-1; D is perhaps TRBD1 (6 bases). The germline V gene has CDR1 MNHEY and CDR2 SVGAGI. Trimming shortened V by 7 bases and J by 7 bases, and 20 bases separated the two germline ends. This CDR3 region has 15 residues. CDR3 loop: CASIVYRESLNEQFF. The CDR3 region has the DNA TGTGCCAGCATTGTCTACAGGGAAAGCTTAAATGAGCAGTTCTTC.

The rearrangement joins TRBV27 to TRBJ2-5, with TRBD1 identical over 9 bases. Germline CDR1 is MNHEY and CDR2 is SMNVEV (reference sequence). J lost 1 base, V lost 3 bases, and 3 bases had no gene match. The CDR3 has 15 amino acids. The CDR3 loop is CASSFWTGVQETQYF. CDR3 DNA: TGTGCCAGCAGTTTCTGGACAGGGGTCCAAGAGACCCAGTACTTC.

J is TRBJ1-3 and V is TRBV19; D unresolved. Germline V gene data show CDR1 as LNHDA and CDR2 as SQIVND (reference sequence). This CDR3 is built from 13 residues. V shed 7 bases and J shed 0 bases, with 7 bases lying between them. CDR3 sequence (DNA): TGTGCCAGTACTCCCCTCTCTGGAAACACCATATATTTT. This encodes CASTPLSGNTIYF.

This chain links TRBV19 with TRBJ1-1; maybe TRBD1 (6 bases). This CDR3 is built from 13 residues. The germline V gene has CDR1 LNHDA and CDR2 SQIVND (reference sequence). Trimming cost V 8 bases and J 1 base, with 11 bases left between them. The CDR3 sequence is CASYRTANTEAFF. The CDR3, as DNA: TGTGCCAGTTACCGGACAGCGAACACTGAAGCTTTCTTT. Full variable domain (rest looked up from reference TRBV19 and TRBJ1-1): DGGITQSPKYLFRKEGQNVTLSCEQNLNHDAMYWYRQDPGQGLRLIYYSQIVNDFQKGDIAEGYSVSREKKESFPLTVTSAQKNPTAFYLCASYRTANTEAFFGQGTRLTVV.

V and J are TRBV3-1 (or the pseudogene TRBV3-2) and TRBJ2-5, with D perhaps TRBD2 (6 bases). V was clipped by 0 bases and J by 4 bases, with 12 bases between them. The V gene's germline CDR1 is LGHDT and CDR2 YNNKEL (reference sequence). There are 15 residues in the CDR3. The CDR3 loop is CASSQEDYLGETQYF. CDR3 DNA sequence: TGTGCCAGCAGCCAAGAGGACTACCTCGGAGAGACCCAGTACTTC.